Sequencing of this TCR beta chain was carried out in a study of T cell repertoires in cytomegalovirus infection. Study-wide points: CMV-specific TCR beta clonotypes restricted by HLA-C were the ones dominating the ex vivo response. Cumulated frequencies of public TCR beta families served to identify carriers of CMV plus the relevant HLA.

TCRdb re-called the reads with MiXCR, one entry per CDR3 protein. The table has roughly 920,000 distinct CDR3 sequences, roughly 31% seen once; the top ten hold around 15%. Between the trimmed V and J ends, which lost 1 base and 4 bases, there was a span of 19 bases. CDR1 MNHEY and CDR2 SVGAGI come from the germline V gene. CDR3 length: 17 amino acids. In this sample, this clonotype turned up a few times. Antigen specificity is unknown. The rearrangement uses TRBV6-5 and TRBJ2-5; D remains ambiguous. The material sequenced was cultured CD8+ T cells from PBMCs, taken from culture after CMV antigen stimulation. The TCR sequence derives from a human donor in good health (CMV status not recorded). Some clones in this sample may be carry-over from other donors' samples. CDR3 sequence (DNA): TGTGCCAGCAGTTACTACGTGACCCCCGTCAAGGGAGAGACCCAGTACTTC. The encoded protein is CASSYYVTPVKGETQYF.